The entry that follows covers one T cell receptor beta chain sequence. Its antigen is not known. Measured with immunoSEQ multiplex PCR; TCRdb has only the in-frame clones, and not every one. The table includes over 130,000 clones, around 90% detected once. The sample is drawn from a study of T cell responses to AZD1222 COVID-19 vaccine. Notes on the study in general: Clonal diversity may have been underestimated in mostly white British donors.

The CDR3 consists of 14 residues. The V gene's germline CDR1 is MNHEY and CDR2 SVGAGI. Trimming cost V 6 bases and J 1 base, with 9 bases left between them. The chain uses TRBV6-5 and TRBJ2-2, with unresolved D. This sequence originates from an adult who received the AZD1222 COVID-19 vaccine. Sequenced material: peripheral blood, taken 28 days after the second AZD1222 dose. CDR3 residues: CASSPPGNTGELFF. The CDR3 DNA follows: TGTGCCAGCAGCCCACCGGGGAACACCGGGGAGCTGTTTTTT.